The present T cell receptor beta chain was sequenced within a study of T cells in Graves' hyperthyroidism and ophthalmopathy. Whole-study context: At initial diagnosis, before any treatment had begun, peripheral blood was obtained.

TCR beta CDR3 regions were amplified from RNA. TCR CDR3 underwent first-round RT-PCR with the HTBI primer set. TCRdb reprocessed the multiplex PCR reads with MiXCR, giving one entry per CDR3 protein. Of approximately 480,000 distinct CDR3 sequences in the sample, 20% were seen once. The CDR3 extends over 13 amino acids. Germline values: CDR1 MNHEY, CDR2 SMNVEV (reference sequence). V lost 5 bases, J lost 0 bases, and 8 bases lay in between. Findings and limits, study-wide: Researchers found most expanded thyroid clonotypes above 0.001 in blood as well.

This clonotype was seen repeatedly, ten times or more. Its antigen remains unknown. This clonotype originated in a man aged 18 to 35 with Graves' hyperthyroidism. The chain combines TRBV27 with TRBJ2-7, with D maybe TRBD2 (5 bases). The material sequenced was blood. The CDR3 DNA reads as TGTGCCAGCAGTCGAGGGCCCTCCTACGAGCAGTACTTC. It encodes CASSRGPSYEQYF.